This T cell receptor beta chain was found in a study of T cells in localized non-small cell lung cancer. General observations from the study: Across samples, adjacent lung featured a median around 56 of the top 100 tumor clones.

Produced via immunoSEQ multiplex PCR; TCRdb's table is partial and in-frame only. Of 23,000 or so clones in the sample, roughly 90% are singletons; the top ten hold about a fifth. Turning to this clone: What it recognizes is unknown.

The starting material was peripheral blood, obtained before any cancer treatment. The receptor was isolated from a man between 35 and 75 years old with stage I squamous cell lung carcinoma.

CDR3 loop: CASRFRSSYEQYF. The CDR3 bases are TGTGCCAGCAGGTTCCGTAGCTCCTACGAGCAGTACTTC. The chain carries TRBV28 and TRBJ2-5; D is unresolved. The end of the DNA fits TRBJ2-7 better, so the J call may be wrong. Germline V gives CDR1 MDHEN, CDR2 SYDVKM. The CDR3 has 13 residues.